This T cell receptor (beta chain) was found in a study of OX40 agonist ivuxolimab in advanced cancers. Here immunoSEQ multiplex PCR was the method, and the copy in TCRdb shows in-frame clones only, minus some. The data hold about 46,000 clones, with over 75% observed a single time. Turning to this clone: Antigen unknown.

There are 17 residues in the CDR3. The germline CDR1 and CDR2 sequences are MDHEN and SYDVKM. Trimming took 3 bases from V and 0 from J; bases not matched to a gene: 3. General study findings and limits: Expansion of clones was among the lowest in partial responders at 0.1-3.0 mg/kg. Clonal expansion was seen in CD4+ and CD8+ blood T cells by week 6 at 0.1 to 3.0 mg/kg.

This sequence was found in an adult with an advanced solid tumor such as melanoma, head and neck, liver or kidney cancer. The chain combines TRBV28 with TRBJ2-5; TRBD2 matches 14 bases. The source material was CD4+ or CD8+ T cells sorted from blood, sampled in a trial of the OX40 agonist ivuxolimab. CDR3 sequence reads: CASSFRLAGGDQETQYF. The CDR3 coding sequence is TGTGCCAGCAGTTTTCGACTAGCGGGAGGGGACCAAGAGACCCAGTACTTC.